One sample yielded the 3 T cell receptor beta chains listed below, sequenced in a study of shared T cell receptors in the human thymus. Sequenced by immunoSEQ multiplex PCR; TCRdb stores in-frame clones only, minus some. The sample holds hundreds of thousands of clones, 85% to 95% seen once. Specimen: thymocytes. All receptors derive from a human donor.

CDR3 sequence (DNA): TGTGCCATCTCTCGGGCAGGTTTATCGTCGGGGTATGGCTACACCTTC. As protein: CAISRAGLSSGYGYTF. The chain couples TRBV28 to TRBJ1-2; D is uncertain. CDR3 length: 16 residues. The germline V and J ends were trimmed by 10 bases and 5 bases, with 26 bases remaining between them. Germline values: CDR1 MDHEN, CDR2 SYDVKM.

V and J are TRBV2 and TRBJ2-7; no reliable D call. The CDR3 covers 9 residues. The V end lost 9 bases, the J end lost 6 bases, and 6 bases lay between the germline ends. Germline lookup yields CDR1 SNHLY and CDR2 FYNNEI. Here the CDR3 reads CASGGEQYF. CDR3 nucleotides: TGTGCCAGTGGCGGCGAGCAGTACTTC.

This chain joins TRBV11-1 and TRBJ1-1, with 12 positions matching TRBD1. CDR1 is SGHAT and CDR2 is FQDESV in the germline V gene (reference sequence). J was trimmed by 6 bases and V by 4 bases; bases with no gene match: 6. The CDR3 totals 15 residues. DNA for the CDR3: TGTGCCAGCAGCTCGCGGGACAGGGGGCCGTCTGAAGCTTTCTTT. It is translated as CASSSRDRGPSEAFF. The full variable domain, with the rest looked up from reference TRBV11-1 and TRBJ1-1, is EAEVAQSPRYKITEKSQAVAFWCDPISGHATLYWYRQILGQGPELLVQFQDESVVDDSQLPKDRFSAERLKGVDSTLKIQPAELGDSAMYLCASSSRDRGPSEAFFGQGTRLTVV.